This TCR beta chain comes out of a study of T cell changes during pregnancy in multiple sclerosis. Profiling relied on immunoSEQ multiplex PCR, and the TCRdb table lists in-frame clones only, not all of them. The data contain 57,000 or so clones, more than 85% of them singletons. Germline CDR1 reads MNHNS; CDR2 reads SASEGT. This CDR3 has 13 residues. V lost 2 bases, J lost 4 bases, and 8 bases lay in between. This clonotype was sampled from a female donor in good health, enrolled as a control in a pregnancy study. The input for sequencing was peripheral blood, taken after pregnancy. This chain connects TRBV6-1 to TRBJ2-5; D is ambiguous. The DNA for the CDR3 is TGTGCCAGCAGTGAAAGACAAGTAGAGACCCAGTACTTC. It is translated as CASSERQVETQYF.